The 32 T cell receptor beta chains in this list originate from one sample, sequenced in a study of T cells after yellow fever vaccination. TCRdb analysed the 5' RACE reads with MiXCR anew, one entry per CDR3 protein. Among 500,000 to 550,000 distinct CDR3 sequences listed, 21% were seen once. The sample was PBMCs, taken about 20 days after the first yellow fever vaccination. All receptors come from a man aged 18 to 35 who received the YFV17D yellow fever vaccine.

The chain recombines TRBV12-3 or TRBV12-4 with TRBJ2-5; D gene unclear. The V end was cut by 2 bases, the J end by 2 bases, with 9 bases between. The CDR3 sequence is 14 residues long. CDR3 DNA: TGTGCCAGCAGTTTAAACTGGATACAAGAGACCCAGTACTTC. Protein: CASSLNWIQETQYF.

In this sample, this clonotype turned up a few times. The rearrangement joins TRBV21-1 to TRBJ2-7; the table calls TRBD2, which could not be checked here. TRBV21-1 is shown as a pseudogene. The CDR3 has 16 amino acids. The CDR3 DNA sequence: TGTGCCAGCAGCTTTGGTAGGCGGACCGCTTCCTACGAGCAGTACGTC. This gives the protein CASSFGRRTASYEQYV.

The CDR3: CASSVEGGGGTEAFF. DNA of the CDR3: TGTGCCAGCAGCGTAGAGGGGGGTGGGGGTACTGAAGCTTTCTTT. The chain has TRBV9 and TRBJ1-1; D may be TRBD1 (6 bases). This CDR3 comprises 15 residues. Trimming pared 0 bases from V and 5 bases from J, leaving 14 bases between. Germline V lookup: CDR1 SGDLS, CDR2 YYNGEE.

The chain uses TRBV6-2 or TRBV6-3 and TRBJ1-2; D possibly corresponds to TRBD1 (5 bases). V was trimmed by 2 bases and J by 2 bases, leaving 12 bases between them. The CDR3 has 15 amino acids. The V gene's germline CDR1 is MNHEY and CDR2 SVGEGT. The CDR3 is CASSYTTVMNYGYTF. CDR3 nucleotide sequence: TGTGCCAGCAGTTACACGACAGTAATGAACTATGGCTACACCTTC.

This clonotype was seen ten or more times. The chain employs TRBV6-5 and TRBJ1-2, with D unresolved. The germline gives CDR1 MNHEY, CDR2 SVGAGI. With 4 bases removed from V and 5 bases from J, the gap between germline ends came to 20 bases. The CDR3 consists of 16 residues. The CDR3 loop reads CASSSPRTLGVYGYTF. DNA for the CDR3: TGTGCCAGCAGTTCACCTCGGACCCTTGGAGTATATGGCTACACCTTC.

This sequence joins TRBV6-4 and TRBJ2-3; 10 nucleotides align to TRBD2. Germline-derived CDR1 and CDR2 are MRHNA and SNTAGT. This CDR3 is built from 15 residues. J was trimmed by 1 base and V by 2 bases; bases with no gene match: 0. CDR3 in amino acids: CASSDGTSGTDTQYF. CDR3 in DNA: TGTGCCAGCAGTGACGGGACTAGCGGCACAGATACGCAGTATTTT.

The chain uses TRBV6-5 and TRBJ2-5, with D uncertain. From germline, CDR1 is MNHEY and CDR2 SVGAGI. This CDR3 is 15 amino acids long. Trimming pared 2 bases from V and 5 bases from J, leaving 15 bases between. CDR3 loop: CASSYRAWEGETQYF. The CDR3 DNA reads as TGTGCCAGCAGTTACCGGGCCTGGGAAGGGGAGACCCAGTACTTC.

This clonotype was observed many times. This chain joins TRBV23-1 and TRBJ2-5, with 7 bases fitting TRBD1. TRBV23-1 is treated as an ORF (open reading frame) with a function not yet certain. CDR3 length: 15 amino acids. CDR3 loop: CAVVLVGRGQETQYF. CDR3 in DNA: TGCGCAGTGGTCCTCGTTGGCAGGGGGCAAGAGACCCAGTACTTC.

This clonotype was observed a few times. The chain uses TRBV7-2 and TRBJ1-5; 8 bases match TRBD1. This CDR3 has 14 residues. The V gene's germline CDR1 is SGHTA and CDR2 FQGNSA. V trimming: 5 bases; J trimming: 5 bases; junction bases outside the gene matches: 5. CDR3: CASSPDRGYQPQHF. Written as DNA, the CDR3 is TGTGCCAGCAGCCCCGACAGGGGATATCAGCCCCAGCATTTT.

The rearrangement joins TRBV7-2 to TRBJ2-3; possible D gene TRBD2, 5 bases. The CDR3 covers 16 residues. V gave up 0 bases and J gave up 3 bases, with 13 bases separating them. The germline V gene encodes CDR1 SGHTA and CDR2 FQGNSA. The CDR3 sequence: CASSLASAGRTDTQYF. CDR3 in DNA: TGTGCCAGCAGCTTAGCGTCGGCGGGTAGGACAGATACGCAGTATTTT.

On this clonotype: With a much larger clone just one base away, this may be a read error. The chain recombines TRBV7-2 with TRBJ2-2; D may be TRBD2 (5 bases). Germline CDR1 and CDR2: SGHTA and FQGNSA. The CDR3 consists of 14 residues. Trimming pared 4 bases from V and 0 bases from J, leaving 6 bases between. For the CDR3, the DNA is TGTGCCAGCAGCTACGGGACGAACACCGGGGAGCTGTTTTTT. The encoded protein is CASSYGTNTGELFF.

The chain has TRBV7-3 and TRBJ2-1, with D hard to call. The CDR3 has 13 residues. The germline V gene encodes CDR1 SGHTA and CDR2 FQGTGA. The V gene lost 3 bases and the J gene lost 5 bases, with 8 bases spanning the gap. The CDR3 DNA sequence: TGTGCCAGCAGCTTCTCAGAGGACAATGAGCAGTTCTTC. Translating it yields CASSFSEDNEQFF.

In this sample, this clonotype turned up a few times. The CDR3 bases are TGTGCCAGCAGCGATTTCGGGGGGTCCACCGGGGAGCTGTTTTTT. Translated: CASSDFGGSTGELFF. This sequence joins TRBV9 and TRBJ2-2; TRBD2 matches 7 bases. V was pared by 3 bases and J by 4 bases, with 6 bases of the junction left unmatched. The CDR3 extends over 15 amino acids. Germline V lookup: CDR1 SGDLS, CDR2 YYNGEE.

The chain joins TRBV7-2 to TRBJ2-7; 10 bases map to TRBD2. The J segment lost 3 bases and the V segment lost 3 bases, leaving 2 bases of the junction unmatched. The CDR3 spans 14 residues. Per the germline V gene, CDR1 is SGHTA and CDR2 is FQGNSA. CDR3 sequence: CASSFSSGGYEQYV. CDR3 nucleotide sequence: TGTGCCAGCAGCTTTTCTAGCGGGGGCTACGAGCAGTACGTC.

J is TRBJ2-7 and V is TRBV5-1; possibly TRBD1 for D (5 bases). Trimming left V 1 base short and J 2 bases short, with 13 bases between. The V gene's germline CDR1 is SGHRS and CDR2 YFSETQ. The CDR3 has 15 residues. The CDR3 sequence: CASSLNTGSTYEQYF. CDR3 coding DNA: TGCGCCAGCAGCTTGAACACAGGTTCTACCTACGAGCAGTACTTC. The full variable domain, with the rest looked up from reference TRBV5-1 and TRBJ2-7, is KAGVTQTPRYLIKTRGQQVTLSCSPISGHRSVSWYQQTPGQGLQFLFEYFSETQRNKGNFPGRFSGRQFSNSRSEMNVSTLELGDSALYLCASSLNTGSTYEQYFGPGTRLTVT.

This clonotype was seen more than once but under ten times. The chain carries TRBV6-5 and TRBJ1-6, with D possibly matching TRBD1 (6 bases). The CDR3 totals 12 residues. V lost 7 bases and J 8 bases, leaving 9 bases between the germline ends. Germline V CDR1 and CDR2: MNHEY, SVGAGI. CDR3 in DNA: TGTGCCAGCACCGACAGGTATTCACCCCTCCACTTT. Protein sequence: CASTDRYSPLHF.

This rearrangement joins TRBV7-2 to TRBJ2-5; D is tentatively TRBD1 or TRBD2 (6 bases each). The CDR3 loop spans 15 amino acids. V was clipped by 3 bases and J by 5 bases, with 16 bases between them. CDR1 and CDR2 from the germline V gene are SGHTA and FQGNSA. CDR3 DNA: TGTGCCAGCAGCTTGAGTCAGGGGAGGTCGGAGACCCAGTACTTC. Its protein product is CASSLSQGRSETQYF.

This clonotype has a count of ten or more. The chain joins TRBV20-1 to TRBJ2-5; the D gene is possibly TRBD1 (6 bases). Germline values: CDR1 DFQATT, CDR2 SNEGSKA (reference sequence). The V gene lost 6 bases and the J gene lost 1 base, with 12 bases spanning the gap. This CDR3 has 13 amino acids. CDR3 region: CSAPGTSQETQYF. The CDR3 coding sequence is TGCAGTGCCCCCGGGACAAGCCAAGAGACCCAGTACTTC.

The chain has TRBV10-3 and TRBJ2-1; possibly TRBD1 or TRBD2 for D (6 bases each). The CDR3 extends over 13 amino acids. Germline lookup yields CDR1 ENHRY and CDR2 SYGVKD. Trimming took 8 bases from V and 4 from J, leaving 12 bases between them. CDR3 bases: TGTGCCATCTCGAGGGGGGAATACAATGAGCAGTTCTTC. It codes for CAISRGEYNEQFF.

The DNA for the CDR3 is TGCGCCAGCAGCCAAGTGATCCCACCCCAAGAGACCCAGTACTTC. Its translation: CASSQVIPPQETQYF. The chain employs TRBV4-1 and TRBJ2-5; no clear D gene. The V end was cut by 1 base, the J end by 1 base, with 10 bases between. Germline CDR1 and CDR2: MGHRA and YSYEKL. CDR3 length: 15 amino acids.

The V call is TRBV7-2, the J call TRBJ2-5; 8 positions agree with TRBD2. CDR3 size: 14 residues. CDR1 SGHTA and CDR2 FQGNSA come from the germline V gene. The ends lost 7 bases at V and 1 base at J; junction bases unmatched: 5. CDR3 sequence: CASKGLDRQETQYF. The CDR3, as DNA: TGTGCCAGCAAGGGACTAGATCGCCAAGAGACCCAGTACTTC. Based on the CDR3 plus reference TRBV7-2 and TRBJ2-5, the full variable domain is GAGVSQSPSNKVTEKGKDVELRCDPISGHTALYWYRQSLGQGLEFLIYFQGNSAPDKSGLPSDRFSAERTGGSVSTLTIQRTQQEDSAVYLCASKGLDRQETQYFGPGTRLLVL.

This clonotype was seen only a few times. The rearrangement uses TRBV7-3 and TRBJ1-4; D remains ambiguous. V was shortened by 5 bases and J by 7 bases, with 11 bases between the two germline ends. The CDR3 extends over 13 amino acids. Germline V gives CDR1 SGHTA, CDR2 FQGTGA. This CDR3 reads CASSLVHGEKLFF. CDR3 DNA: TGTGCCAGCAGCCTTGTCCATGGTGAAAAACTGTTTTTT.

The chain links TRBV5-6 to TRBJ1-5, with D unresolved. V lost 1 base to trimming and J lost 2 bases, with 4 bases between them. CDR1 and CDR2 (germline): SGHDT, YYEEEE. This CDR3 is built from 13 residues. CDR3 bases: TGTGCCAGCAGCTTGTTCCGCAATCAGCCCCAGCATTTT. Protein product: CASSLFRNQPQHF. Supplemented by reference TRBV5-6 and TRBJ1-5, the full variable domain reads DAGVTQSPTHLIKTRGQQVTLRCSPKSGHDTVSWYQQALGQGPQFIFQYYEEEERQRGNFPDRFSGHQFPNYSSELNVNALLLGDSALYLCASSLFRNQPQHFGDGTRLSIL.

The rearrangement uses TRBV20-1 and TRBJ2-7, with 7 bases identical to TRBD1. Unmatched junction bases numbered 9, after V lost 7 bases and J lost 0 bases. The CDR3 loop spans 14 amino acids. Germline CDR1 is DFQATT and CDR2 is SNEGSKA (reference sequence). The CDR3 DNA follows: TGCAGTGACCTAGGGGGCACCCACTCCTACGAGCAGTACTTC. Translation gives CSDLGGTHSYEQYF.

CDR3 in amino acids: CASSLEGRGRFTDTQYF. The CDR3 DNA reads TGTGCCAGCAGCTTAGAAGGACGGGGGCGCTTCACAGATACGCAGTATTTT. J is TRBJ2-3 and V is TRBV11-2; D assignment may be TRBD1 or TRBD2 (6 bases each). CDR3 length equals 17 residues. Germline-derived CDR1 and CDR2 are SGHAT and FQNNGV. V lost 0 bases, J lost 2 bases, and 15 bases lay in between.

This clonotype was counted at least ten times. The chain employs TRBV7-2 and TRBJ2-1; no reliable D call. Germline V CDR1 and CDR2: SGHTA, FQGNSA. The CDR3 contains 14 residues. The germline V and J ends were trimmed by 1 base and 0 bases, with 4 bases remaining between them. CDR3 in amino acids: CASSLVSSYNEQFF. Written as DNA, the CDR3 is TGTGCCAGCAGCTTAGTGAGCTCCTACAATGAGCAGTTCTTC.

The gene calls are TRBV6-1 and TRBJ2-7; 14 bases map to TRBD2. In germline, CDR1 is MNHNS, CDR2 SASEGT. J was trimmed by 4 bases and V by 6 bases; bases with no gene match: 17. The CDR3 has 19 residues. The DNA of the CDR3 is TGTGCCAGCAGACGTCCCGGGACTAGCGGGGGCGGGCGCGGATACGAGCAGTACTTC. Protein: CASRRPGTSGGGRGYEQYF.

This clonotype was detected a few times. V usage is TRBV7-9 and J usage is TRBJ2-7, with D perhaps assigned TRBD1 or TRBD2 (5 bases each). The CDR3 extends over 11 amino acids. Germline values: CDR1 SEHNR, CDR2 FQNEAQ (reference sequence). This chain's CDR3 is CASSLEGTLTV. CDR3 DNA: TGTGCCAGCAGCTTAGAAGGGACCCTAACCGTC.

This clonotype was seen only a few times. The chain uses TRBV7-9 and TRBJ2-4; D possibly corresponds to TRBD1 (6 bases). The germline V and J ends were trimmed by 5 bases and 5 bases, with 19 bases remaining between them. The CDR3 totals 16 residues. Looked up from germline, CDR1 is SEHNR and CDR2 is FQNEAQ (reference sequence). The CDR3 protein is CASSPSRARGQNIQYF. The CDR3 DNA reads TGTGCCAGCAGCCCCTCAAGAGCCAGGGGCCAAAACATTCAGTACTTC.

This clonotype was counted a few times. The chain couples TRBV7-3 to TRBJ2-5; D remains unclear. Germline loops: CDR1 SGHTA, CDR2 FQGTGA. This CDR3 spans 13 amino acids. Trimming took 5 bases from V and 7 from J, leaving 14 bases between them. The CDR3 reads CASSQYVLGTQYF. The CDR3, as DNA: TGTGCCAGCAGCCAATATGTTCTCGGGACCCAGTACTTC.

This chain connects TRBV29-1 to TRBJ2-5, with TRBD2 identical over 11 bases. This CDR3 is 14 amino acids long. V was clipped by 4 bases and J by 4 bases; unmatched bases: 5. From germline, CDR1 is SQVTM and CDR2 ANQGSEA. The chain's CDR3 is CSVVSGGAGETQYF. CDR3 nucleotides: TGCAGCGTTGTTAGCGGGGGGGCCGGAGAGACCCAGTACTTC. The full variable domain, its missing parts supplied by reference TRBV29-1 and TRBJ2-5, is SAVISQKPSRDICQRGTSLTIQCQVDSQVTMMFWYRQQPGQSLTLIATANQGSEATYESGFVIDKFPISRPNLTFSTLTVSNMSPEDSSIYLCSVVSGGAGETQYFGPGTRLLVL.

The rearrangement joins TRBV15 to TRBJ2-2; no firm D call. The CDR3 runs 15 residues. Germline V lookup: CDR1 LNHNV, CDR2 YYDKDF (reference sequence). The germline V and J ends were trimmed by 6 bases and 0 bases, with 11 bases remaining between them. Here the CDR3 reads CATRSFATNTGELFF. For the CDR3, the DNA is TGTGCCACCAGATCTTTTGCCACGAACACCGGGGAGCTGTTTTTT.